The 3 T cell receptor beta chains given below trace back to one sample, sequenced in a study of STAT5B mutations in CD4+ large granular lymphocyte leukemia. The table came from immunoSEQ multiplex PCR; TCRdb's copy has only in-frame clones and leaves some out. This sample yields some 20,000 clones, of which 78% are seen a single time; 0.35% to 0.5% belongs to the top ten. What was sequenced was CD4+ T cells from blood buffy coats. The source of these receptors is a human donor in good health.

The CDR3 region has the DNA TGTGCCAGCAGTTGGACTAGCGGGACGTACGAGCAGTACTTC. Translation gives CASSWTSGTYEQYF. The gene calls are TRBV6-1 and TRBJ2-7; the match to TRBD2 covers 12 bases. The CDR3 covers 14 residues. The ends lost 5 bases at V and 4 bases at J; junction bases unmatched: 3. Germline CDR1 reads MNHNS; CDR2 reads SASEGT.

The count of this clone is one. The V and J genes are TRBV28 and TRBJ1-4, with no clear D. The CDR3 runs to 13 residues. Germline V lookup: CDR1 MDHEN, CDR2 SYDVKM. Trimming removed 8 bases from V and 0 bases from J, with 7 bases in between. The CDR3 DNA follows: TGTGCCAGCCATGGGGCAACTAATGAAAAACTGTTTTTT. It codes for CASHGATNEKLFF.

The genes are TRBV19 and TRBJ1-1; D is ambiguous. The CDR3 has 15 amino acids. In germline, CDR1 is LNHDA, CDR2 SQIVND (reference sequence). Deletions cut 2 bases from V and 2 bases from J, with 12 bases between. This chain's CDR3 is CASSIIQSFNTEAFF. The CDR3 nucleotides read TGTGCCAGTAGTATAATACAGAGTTTTAACACTGAAGCTTTCTTT.